The 9 T cell receptor beta chains presented below share a single source sample, sequenced in a study of blood T cell repertoires in COVID-19. The assay was immunoSEQ multiplex PCR, and TCRdb's table has in-frame clones only and misses some. The data contain approximately 300,000 clones, about 85% of them singletons. The specimen was PBMCs or T cells enriched from blood (not recorded which). The receptor source for this set is a woman aged 25 to 39 who had been exposed to COVID-19.

The V and J genes are TRBV6-2 or TRBV6-3 and TRBJ1-1; TRBD1 agrees at 10 bases. V gave up 2 bases and J gave up 1 base; unmatched junction bases: 1. Germline loops: CDR1 MNHEY, CDR2 SVGEGT. The CDR3 is made up of 15 amino acids. CDR3 protein: CASSYRDRGNTEAFF. The CDR3 nucleotides read TGTGCCAGCAGTTACCGGGACAGGGGGAACACTGAAGCTTTCTTT.

The chain employs TRBV9 and TRBJ1-1; D is possibly TRBD1 (6 bases). Germline lookup yields CDR1 SGDLS and CDR2 YYNGEE. V was trimmed by 5 bases and J by 3 bases, leaving 17 bases between them. This CDR3 has 15 amino acids. CDR3 protein: CASSRTLSGDTEAFF. In nucleotides, the CDR3 is TGTGCCAGCAGTCGGACTCTATCAGGGGACACTGAAGCTTTCTTT.

The J gene is TRBJ2-2, the V gene TRBV3-1 (or the pseudogene TRBV3-2); D ambiguous. V lost 4 bases, J lost 0 bases, and 15 bases lay in between. CDR3 length equals 17 residues. Germline CDR1 and CDR2: LGHDT and YNNKEL (reference sequence). This CDR3 is CASSPPRRVSNTGELFF. DNA of the CDR3: TGTGCCAGCAGCCCTCCCCGTCGGGTCTCGAACACCGGGGAGCTGTTTTTT.

The J gene is TRBJ2-1, the V gene TRBV7-3; TRBD1 might be the D (6 bases). This CDR3 spans 15 amino acids. Trimming shortened V by 5 bases and J by 0 bases, and 11 bases separated the two germline ends. The germline V gene has CDR1 SGHTA and CDR2 FQGTGA. CDR3 sequence reads: CASSRAGVSYNEQFF. The CDR3 DNA reads TGTGCCAGCAGCCGGGCAGGGGTCTCCTACAATGAGCAGTTCTTC. Filled out from reference TRBV7-3 and TRBJ2-1, the complete variable domain reads GAGVSQTPSNKVTEKGKYVELRCDPISGHTALYWYRQSLGQGPEFLIYFQGTGAADDSGLPNDRFFAVRPEGSVSTLKIQRTERGDSAVYLCASSRAGVSYNEQFFGPGTRLTVL.

The chain uses TRBV11-2 and TRBJ2-5; TRBD2 agrees at 9 bases. Germline V gene sequence: CDR1 SGHAT, CDR2 FQNNGV. The CDR3 runs 17 residues. After removal of 5 bases from V and 1 base from J, the junction contained 11 bases not matched to a gene. The DNA of the CDR3 is TGTGCCAGCAGCCCTAGGAGGCTAGCGGGGACCCAAGAGACCCAGTACTTC. Protein product: CASSPRRLAGTQETQYF.

CDR3 sequence reads: CASTMKLAGGREQFF. CDR3 in DNA: TGTGCCAGCACAATGAAACTAGCGGGAGGGCGTGAGCAGTTCTTC. The rearrangement links TRBV5-6 to TRBJ2-1, with TRBD2 matching 13 bases. The germline CDR1 and CDR2 sequences are SGHDT and YYEEEE. V lost 6 bases, J lost 9 bases, and 9 bases stayed unmatched. The CDR3 totals 15 residues. Full variable domain (remainder filled in from reference TRBV5-6 and TRBJ2-1): DAGVTQSPTHLIKTRGQQVTLRCSPKSGHDTVSWYQQALGQGPQFIFQYYEEEERQRGNFPDRFSGHQFPNYSSELNVNALLLGDSALYLCASTMKLAGGREQFFGPGTRLTVL.

At least ten counts were recorded for this clone. The chain joins TRBV5-8 to TRBJ1-5; TRBD1 might be the D (6 bases). CDR3 length: 16 amino acids. V lost 0 bases and J 1 base, leaving 11 bases between the germline ends. Germline V gene sequence: CDR1 SGHTS, CDR2 YDEGEE. CDR3 region: CASSLVGQGSNQPQHF. As DNA, the CDR3 is TGTGCCAGCAGCTTGGTGGGTCAGGGGAGCAATCAGCCCCAGCATTTT.

This clone is a singleton in its sample. V is TRBV5-1 and J is TRBJ2-7, with 8 bases identical to TRBD1. Germline values: CDR1 SGHRS, CDR2 YFSETQ. The CDR3 totals 14 residues. V dropped 5 bases and J dropped 1; count of bases not matched to a gene: 5. The CDR3 DNA reads as TGCGCCAGCAGATCGACAGGGGAGTCCTACGAGCAGTACTTC. This codes for CASRSTGESYEQYF.

This sequence joins TRBV5-1 and TRBJ1-1; tentative D call: TRBD1 (5 bases). The CDR3 totals 12 residues. Germline V gene data show CDR1 as SGHRS and CDR2 as YFSETQ. Trimming took off 2 bases at V and 8 bases at J, with 10 bases between the two ends. The DNA of the CDR3 is TGCGCCAGCAGCTTAGGAACAGGAGAAGCTTTCTTT. It codes for CASSLGTGEAFF. The full variable domain, in which reference TRBV5-1 and TRBJ1-1 provide the parts outside the CDR3, is KAGVTQTPRYLIKTRGQQVTLSCSPISGHRSVSWYQQTPGQGLQFLFEYFSETQRNKGNFPGRFSGRQFSNSRSEMNVSTLELGDSALYLCASSLGTGEAFFGQGTRLTVV.